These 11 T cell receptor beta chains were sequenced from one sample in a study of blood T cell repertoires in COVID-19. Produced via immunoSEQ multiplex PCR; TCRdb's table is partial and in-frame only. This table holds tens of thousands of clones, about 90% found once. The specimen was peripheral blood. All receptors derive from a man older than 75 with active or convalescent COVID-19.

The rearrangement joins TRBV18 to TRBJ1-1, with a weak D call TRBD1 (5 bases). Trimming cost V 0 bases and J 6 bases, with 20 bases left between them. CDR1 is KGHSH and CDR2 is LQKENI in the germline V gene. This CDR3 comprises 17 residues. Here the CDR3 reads CASSPPVAGPSLAEAFF. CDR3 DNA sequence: TGTGCCAGCTCACCACCGGTGGCAGGGCCTTCGTTGGCTGAAGCTTTCTTT.

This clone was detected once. Here the CDR3 DNA reads TGTGCCAGTTCTAGCGGGGGGGCTGGAGATACGCAGTATTTT. It is translated as CASSSGGAGDTQYF. V gene TRBV19 combines with J gene TRBJ2-3, with 12 bases aligning to TRBD2. CDR1 LNHDA and CDR2 SQIVND come from the germline V gene (reference sequence). CDR3 length: 14 amino acids. Germline trimming cut 8 bases from V and 5 bases from J; bases unmatched to any gene: 5.

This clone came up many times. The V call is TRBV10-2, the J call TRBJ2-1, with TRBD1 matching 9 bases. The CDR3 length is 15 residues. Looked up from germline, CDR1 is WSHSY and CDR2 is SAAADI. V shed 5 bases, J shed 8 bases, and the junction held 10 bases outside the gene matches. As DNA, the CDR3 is TGCGCCAGCAGTCGTCCGGGACAGGGAAGGGATGAGCAGTTCTTC. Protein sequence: CASSRPGQGRDEQFF.

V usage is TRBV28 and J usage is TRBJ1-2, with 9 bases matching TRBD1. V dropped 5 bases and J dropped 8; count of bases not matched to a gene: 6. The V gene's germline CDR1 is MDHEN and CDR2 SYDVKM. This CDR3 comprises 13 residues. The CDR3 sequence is CASSPRTGEGYTF. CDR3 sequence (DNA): TGTGCCAGCAGTCCTCGGACAGGGGAAGGCTACACCTTC.

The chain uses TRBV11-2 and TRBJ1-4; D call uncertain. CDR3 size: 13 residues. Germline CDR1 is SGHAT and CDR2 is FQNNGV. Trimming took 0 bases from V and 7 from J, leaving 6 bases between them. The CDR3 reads CASSLDGLEKLFF. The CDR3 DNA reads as TGTGCCAGCAGCTTAGACGGACTTGAAAAACTGTTTTTT.

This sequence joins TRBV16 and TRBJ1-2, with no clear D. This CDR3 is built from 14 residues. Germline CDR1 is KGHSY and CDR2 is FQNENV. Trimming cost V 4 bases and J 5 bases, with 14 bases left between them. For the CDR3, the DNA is TGTGCCAGCAGCCTTTCCAGGAACTCGTATGGCTACACCTTC. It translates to CASSLSRNSYGYTF.

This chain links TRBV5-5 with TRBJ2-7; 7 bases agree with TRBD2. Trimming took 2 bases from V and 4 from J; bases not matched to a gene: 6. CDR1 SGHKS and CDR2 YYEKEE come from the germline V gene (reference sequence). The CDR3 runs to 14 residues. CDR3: CASSLTGTIYEQYF. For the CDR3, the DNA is TGTGCCAGCAGCTTAACCGGGACTATATACGAGCAGTACTTC.

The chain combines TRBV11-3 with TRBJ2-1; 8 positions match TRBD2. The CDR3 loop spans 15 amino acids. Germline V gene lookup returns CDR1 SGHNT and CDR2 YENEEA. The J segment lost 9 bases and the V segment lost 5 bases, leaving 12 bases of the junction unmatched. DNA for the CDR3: TGTGCCAGCAGCCCCAGCGGGAGCGGGGTCGGTGAGCAGTTCTTC. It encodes CASSPSGSGVGEQFF.

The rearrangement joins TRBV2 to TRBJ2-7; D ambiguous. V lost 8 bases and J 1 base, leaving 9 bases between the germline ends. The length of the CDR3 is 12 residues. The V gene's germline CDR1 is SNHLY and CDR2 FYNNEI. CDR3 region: CASEDISYEQYF. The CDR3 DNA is TGTGCCAGCGAGGATATTTCCTACGAGCAGTACTTC.

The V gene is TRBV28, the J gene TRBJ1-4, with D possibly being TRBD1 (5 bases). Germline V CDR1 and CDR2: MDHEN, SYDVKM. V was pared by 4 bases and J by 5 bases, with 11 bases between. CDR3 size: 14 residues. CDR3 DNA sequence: TGTGCCAGCAGTTCCGGGGGTAAGAATGAAAAACTGTTTTTT. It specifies CASSSGGKNEKLFF.

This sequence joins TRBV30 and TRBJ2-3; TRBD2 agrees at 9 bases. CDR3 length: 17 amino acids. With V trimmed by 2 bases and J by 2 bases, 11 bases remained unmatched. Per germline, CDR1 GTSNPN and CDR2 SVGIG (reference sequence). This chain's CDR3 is CAWSRGGAGGITDTQYF. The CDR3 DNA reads TGTGCCTGGAGTCGAGGCGGGGCGGGGGGGATCACAGATACGCAGTATTTT.